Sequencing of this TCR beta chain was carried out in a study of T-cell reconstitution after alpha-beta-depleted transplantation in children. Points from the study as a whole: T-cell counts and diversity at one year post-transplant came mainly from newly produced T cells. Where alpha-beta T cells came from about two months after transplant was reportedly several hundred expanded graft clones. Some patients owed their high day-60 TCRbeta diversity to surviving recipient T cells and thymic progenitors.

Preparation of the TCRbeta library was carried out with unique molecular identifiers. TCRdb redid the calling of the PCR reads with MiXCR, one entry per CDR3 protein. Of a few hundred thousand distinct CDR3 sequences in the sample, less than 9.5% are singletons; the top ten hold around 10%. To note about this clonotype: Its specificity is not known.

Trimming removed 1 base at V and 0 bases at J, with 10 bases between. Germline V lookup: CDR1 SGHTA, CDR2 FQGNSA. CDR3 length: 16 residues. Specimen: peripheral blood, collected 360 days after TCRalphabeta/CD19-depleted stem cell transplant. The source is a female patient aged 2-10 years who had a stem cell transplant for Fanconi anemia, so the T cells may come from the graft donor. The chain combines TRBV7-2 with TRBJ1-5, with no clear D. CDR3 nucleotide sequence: TGTGCCAGCAGCTTAGTAGGAAGTTCTAGCAATCAGCCCCAGCATTTT. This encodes CASSLVGSSSNQPQHF.